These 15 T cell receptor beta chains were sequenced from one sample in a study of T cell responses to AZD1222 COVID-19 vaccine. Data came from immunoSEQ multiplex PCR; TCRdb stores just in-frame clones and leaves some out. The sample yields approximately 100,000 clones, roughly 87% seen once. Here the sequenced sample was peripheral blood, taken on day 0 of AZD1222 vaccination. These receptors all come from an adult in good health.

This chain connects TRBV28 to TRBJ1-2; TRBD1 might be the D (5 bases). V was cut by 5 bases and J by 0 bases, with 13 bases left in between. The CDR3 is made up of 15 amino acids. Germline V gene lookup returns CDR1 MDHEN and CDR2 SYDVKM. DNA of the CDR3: TGTGCCAGCAGTCCTAGGACACCTGCTAACTATGGCTACACCTTC. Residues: CASSPRTPANYGYTF.

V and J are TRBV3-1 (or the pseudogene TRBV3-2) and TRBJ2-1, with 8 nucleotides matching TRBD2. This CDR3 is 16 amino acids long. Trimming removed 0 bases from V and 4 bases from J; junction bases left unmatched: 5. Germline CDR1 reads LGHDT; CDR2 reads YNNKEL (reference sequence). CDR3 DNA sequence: TGTGCCAGCAGCCAAGACGGGACTAGAACTTACAATGAGCAGTTCTTC. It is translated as CASSQDGTRTYNEQFF.

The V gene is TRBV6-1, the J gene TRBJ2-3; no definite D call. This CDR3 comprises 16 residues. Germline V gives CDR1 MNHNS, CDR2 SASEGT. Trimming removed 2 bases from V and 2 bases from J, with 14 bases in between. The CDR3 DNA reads TGTGCCAGCAGTGAAACCCGGTTTCAGTACACAGATACGCAGTATTTT. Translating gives CASSETRFQYTDTQYF.

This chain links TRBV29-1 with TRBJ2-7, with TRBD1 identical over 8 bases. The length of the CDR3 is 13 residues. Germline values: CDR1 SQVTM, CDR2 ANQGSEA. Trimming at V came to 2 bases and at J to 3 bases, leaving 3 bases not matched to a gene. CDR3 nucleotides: TGCAGCGTTGAACAGGGGGCGAGCTACGAGCAGTACTTC. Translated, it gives CSVEQGASYEQYF.

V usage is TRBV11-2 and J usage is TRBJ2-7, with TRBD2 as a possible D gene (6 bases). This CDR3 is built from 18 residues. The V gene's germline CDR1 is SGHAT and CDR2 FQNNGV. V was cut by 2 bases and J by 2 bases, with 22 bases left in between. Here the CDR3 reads CASSLPGPLAGSTYEQYF. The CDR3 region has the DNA TGTGCCAGCAGCTTACCGGGCCCTCTGGCGGGATCTACCTACGAGCAGTACTTC.

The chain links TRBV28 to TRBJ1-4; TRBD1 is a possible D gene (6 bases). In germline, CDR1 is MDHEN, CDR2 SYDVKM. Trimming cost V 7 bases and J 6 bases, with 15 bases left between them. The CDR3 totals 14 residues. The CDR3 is CASNLPQGHEKLFF. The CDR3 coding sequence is TGTGCCAGCAATCTCCCCCAGGGGCATGAAAAACTGTTTTTT.

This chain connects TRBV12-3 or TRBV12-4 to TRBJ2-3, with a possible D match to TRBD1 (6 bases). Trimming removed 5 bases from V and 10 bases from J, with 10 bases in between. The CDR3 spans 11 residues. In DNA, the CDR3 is TGTGCCAGCAGTCTACAGGGAGCGCAGTATTTT. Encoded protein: CASSLQGAQYF.

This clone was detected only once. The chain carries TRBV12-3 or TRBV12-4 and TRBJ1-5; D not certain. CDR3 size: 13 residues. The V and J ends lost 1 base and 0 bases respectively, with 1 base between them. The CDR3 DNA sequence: TGTGCCAGCAGTTTAGGTAGCAATCAGCCCCAGCATTTT. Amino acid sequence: CASSLGSNQPQHF.

The CDR3 sequence is CASSLLGAGSPLHF. The CDR3 nucleotides are TGTGCCAGCAGCTTATTGGGCGCGGGTTCACCCCTCCACTTT. The chain uses TRBV7-9 and TRBJ1-6; D call uncertain. The CDR3 length is 14 residues. Germline V lookup: CDR1 SEHNR, CDR2 FQNEAQ (reference sequence). Trimming cost V 2 bases and J 9 bases, with 11 bases left between them.

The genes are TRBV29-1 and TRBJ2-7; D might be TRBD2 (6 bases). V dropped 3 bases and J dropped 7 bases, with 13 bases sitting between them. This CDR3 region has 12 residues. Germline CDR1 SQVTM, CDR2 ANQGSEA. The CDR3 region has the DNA TGCAGCGTTGAGGAGGGAGTACGGGAGCAGTACTTC. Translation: CSVEEGVREQYF.

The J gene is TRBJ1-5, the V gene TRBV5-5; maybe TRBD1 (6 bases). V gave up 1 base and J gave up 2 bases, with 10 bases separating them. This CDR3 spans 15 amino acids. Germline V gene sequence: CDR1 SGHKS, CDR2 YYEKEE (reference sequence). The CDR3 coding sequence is TGTGCCAGCAGCTTGACCGGGGGCGGCAATCAGCCCCAGCATTTT. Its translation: CASSLTGGGNQPQHF.

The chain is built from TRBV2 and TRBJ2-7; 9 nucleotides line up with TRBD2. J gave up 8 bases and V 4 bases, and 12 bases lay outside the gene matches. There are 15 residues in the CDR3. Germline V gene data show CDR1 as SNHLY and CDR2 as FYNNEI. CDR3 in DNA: TGTGCCAGCAGTGGCAACATGGGCCTAGCGGGAAAGCAGTACTTC. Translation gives CASSGNMGLAGKQYF.

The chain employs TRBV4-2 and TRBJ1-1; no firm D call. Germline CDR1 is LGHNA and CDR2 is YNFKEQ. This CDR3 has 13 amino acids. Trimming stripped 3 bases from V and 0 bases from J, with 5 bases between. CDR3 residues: CASSQRLNTEAFF. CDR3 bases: TGTGCCAGCAGCCAGCGCCTGAACACTGAAGCTTTCTTT.

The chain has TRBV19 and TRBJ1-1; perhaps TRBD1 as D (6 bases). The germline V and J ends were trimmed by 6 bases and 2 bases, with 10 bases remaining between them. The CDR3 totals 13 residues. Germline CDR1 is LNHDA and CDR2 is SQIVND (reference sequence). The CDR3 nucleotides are TGTGCCAGTAGCGACAGGTTTAACACTGAAGCTTTCTTT. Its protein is CASSDRFNTEAFF.

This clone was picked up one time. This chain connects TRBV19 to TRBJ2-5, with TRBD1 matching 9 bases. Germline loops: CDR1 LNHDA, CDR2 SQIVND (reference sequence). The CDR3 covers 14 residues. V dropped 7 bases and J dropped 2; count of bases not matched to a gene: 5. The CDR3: CASTTGTGQETQYF. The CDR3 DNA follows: TGTGCCAGTACTACGGGGACAGGGCAAGAGACCCAGTACTTC.